Sequencing of this T cell receptor (beta chain) was carried out in a study of T cells in Graves' hyperthyroidism and ophthalmopathy. This clonotype was seen repeatedly, ten times or more. Amplified regions were TCR beta CDR3 sequences from RNA transcripts. HTBI primers were the set used in a first-round RT-PCR of the TCR CDR3. A single record per CDR3 protein comes from TCRdb applying MiXCR to the multiplex PCR reads. The sample holds approximately 400,000 distinct CDR3 sequences, about 18% seen once. CDR1 and CDR2 from the germline V gene are SGDLS and YYNGEE. Unmatched junction bases numbered 5, after V lost 4 bases and J lost 4 bases. The CDR3 loop spans 14 amino acids.

Sample: blood. The source of this sequence is a young man with Graves' ophthalmopathy. The chain is built from TRBV9 and TRBJ1-1; TRBD1 matches 9 bases. CDR3 loop: CASSPGQGPTEAFF. CDR3 sequence (DNA): TGTGCCAGCAGCCCCGGACAGGGGCCCACTGAAGCTTTCTTT.